This paragraph covers one T cell receptor beta chain sequence. Seattle-derived patients entered the study during active infection and were followed longitudinally. The data were obtained in a study of blood T cell repertoires in COVID-19. Overall study context: Spain, Italy and the United States supplied samples that represented acute and convalescent COVID-19.

Clones were read by immunoSEQ multiplex PCR, and TCRdb kept only the in-frame ones, dropping some. The table has 85,000 to 120,000 clones, roughly 92% seen once; the top ten hold roughly 1.9%. Sequenced material: peripheral blood. The receptor was isolated from a woman in her fifties or sixties with COVID-19, enrolled during active disease.

The CDR3 DNA sequence: TGTGCCAGCAGTTGGACAGGGGGCACAGATACGCAGTATTTT. Amino acid sequence: CASSWTGGTDTQYF. The chain combines TRBV6-2 or TRBV6-3 with TRBJ2-3; TRBD1 aligns across 9 bases. Trimming took 4 bases from V and 1 from J; bases not matched to a gene: 0. This CDR3 region has 14 residues. Germline CDR1 reads MNHEY; CDR2 reads SVGEGT.